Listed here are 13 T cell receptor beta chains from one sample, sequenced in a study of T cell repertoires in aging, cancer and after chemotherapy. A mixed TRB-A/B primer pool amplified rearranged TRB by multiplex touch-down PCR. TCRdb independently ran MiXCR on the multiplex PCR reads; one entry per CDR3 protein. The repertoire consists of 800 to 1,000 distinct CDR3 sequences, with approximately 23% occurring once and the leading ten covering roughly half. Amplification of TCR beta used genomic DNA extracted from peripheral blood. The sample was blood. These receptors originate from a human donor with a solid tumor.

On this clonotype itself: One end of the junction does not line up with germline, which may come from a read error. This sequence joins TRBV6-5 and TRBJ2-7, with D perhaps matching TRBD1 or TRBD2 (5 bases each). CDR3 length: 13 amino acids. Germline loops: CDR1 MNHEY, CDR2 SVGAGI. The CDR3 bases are TGTGCCACCAGTGATGGGGGTGCCTACGAGCAGTACTTC. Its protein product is CATSDGGAYEQYF.

The CDR3 sequence is CASRGQGRGGEQFF. CDR3 nucleotides: TGTGCCAGCAGGGGACAGGGGCGGGGTGGTGAGCAGTTCTTC. This chain uses TRBV5-5 with TRBJ2-1, with 10 bases lining up with TRBD1. The junction had 8 bases not matched to a gene; V was cut back by 5 bases and J by 9 bases. The CDR3 spans 14 residues. Looked up from germline, CDR1 is SGHKS and CDR2 is YYEKEE (reference sequence).

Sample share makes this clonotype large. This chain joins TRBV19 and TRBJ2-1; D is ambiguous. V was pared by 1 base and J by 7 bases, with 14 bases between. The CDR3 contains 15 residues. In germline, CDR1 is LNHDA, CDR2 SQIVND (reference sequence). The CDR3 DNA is TGTGCCAGTAGTATAGGGGCGGTGGTCATGAATGAGCAGTTCTTC. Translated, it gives CASSIGAVVMNEQFF.

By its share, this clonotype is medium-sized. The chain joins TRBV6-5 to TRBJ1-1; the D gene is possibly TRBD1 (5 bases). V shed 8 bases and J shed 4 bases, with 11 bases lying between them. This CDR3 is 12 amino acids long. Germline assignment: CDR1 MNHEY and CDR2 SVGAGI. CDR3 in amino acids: CASFYRSTEAFF. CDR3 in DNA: TGTGCCAGCTTCTACAGGAGCACTGAAGCTTTCTTT.

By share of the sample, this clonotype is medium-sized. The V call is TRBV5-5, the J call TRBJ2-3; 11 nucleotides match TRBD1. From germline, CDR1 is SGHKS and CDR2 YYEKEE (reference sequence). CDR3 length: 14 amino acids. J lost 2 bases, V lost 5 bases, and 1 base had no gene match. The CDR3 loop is CASRGQGVTDTQYF. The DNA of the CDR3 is TGTGCCAGCAGGGGACAGGGGGTCACAGATACGCAGTATTTT.

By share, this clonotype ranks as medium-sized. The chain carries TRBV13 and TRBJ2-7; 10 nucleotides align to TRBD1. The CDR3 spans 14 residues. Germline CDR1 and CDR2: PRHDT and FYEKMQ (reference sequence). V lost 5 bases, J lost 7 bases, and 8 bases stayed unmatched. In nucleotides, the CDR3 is TGTGCCAGCAGCCTCGGACAGGGGGTTGAGGAGCAGTACTTC. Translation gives CASSLGQGVEEQYF.

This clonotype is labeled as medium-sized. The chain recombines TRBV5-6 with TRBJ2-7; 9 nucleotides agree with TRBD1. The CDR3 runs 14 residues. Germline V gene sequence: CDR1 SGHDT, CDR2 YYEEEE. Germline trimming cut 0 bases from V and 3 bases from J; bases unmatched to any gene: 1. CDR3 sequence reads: CASSLGDRVYEQYF. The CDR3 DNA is TGTGCCAGCAGCTTGGGGGACAGGGTCTACGAGCAGTACTTC. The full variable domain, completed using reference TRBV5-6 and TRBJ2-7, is DAGVTQSPTHLIKTRGQQVTLRCSPKSGHDTVSWYQQALGQGPQFIFQYYEEEERQRGNFPDRFSGHQFPNYSSELNVNALLLGDSALYLCASSLGDRVYEQYFGPGTRLTVT.

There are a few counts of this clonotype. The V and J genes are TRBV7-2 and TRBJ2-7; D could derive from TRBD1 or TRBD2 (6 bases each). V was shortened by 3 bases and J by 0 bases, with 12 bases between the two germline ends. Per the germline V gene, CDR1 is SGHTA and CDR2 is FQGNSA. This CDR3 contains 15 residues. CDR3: CASSFQGGGSYEQYF. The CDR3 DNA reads TGTGCCAGCAGCTTCCAAGGAGGGGGCTCCTACGAGCAGTACTTC.

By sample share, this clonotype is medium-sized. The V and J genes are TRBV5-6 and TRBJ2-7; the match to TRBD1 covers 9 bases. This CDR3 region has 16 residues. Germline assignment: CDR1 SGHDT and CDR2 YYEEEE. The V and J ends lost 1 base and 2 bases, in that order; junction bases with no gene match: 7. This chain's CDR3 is CASSLYGDRAAYEQYF. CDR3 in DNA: TGTGCCAGCAGCTTGTATGGGGACAGGGCCGCCTACGAGCAGTACTTC.

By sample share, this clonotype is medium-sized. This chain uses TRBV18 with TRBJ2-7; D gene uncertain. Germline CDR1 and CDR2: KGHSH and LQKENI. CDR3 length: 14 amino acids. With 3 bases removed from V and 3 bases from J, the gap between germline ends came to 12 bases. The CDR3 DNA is TGTGCCAGCTCACCTTCTGACTGGGGCTACGAGCAGTACTTC. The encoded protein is CASSPSDWGYEQYF.

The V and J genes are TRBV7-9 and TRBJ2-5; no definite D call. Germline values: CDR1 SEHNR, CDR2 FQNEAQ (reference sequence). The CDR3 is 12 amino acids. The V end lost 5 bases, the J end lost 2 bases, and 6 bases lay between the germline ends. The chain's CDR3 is CASSPAQETQYF. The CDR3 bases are TGTGCCAGCAGCCCCGCACAAGAGACCCAGTACTTC.

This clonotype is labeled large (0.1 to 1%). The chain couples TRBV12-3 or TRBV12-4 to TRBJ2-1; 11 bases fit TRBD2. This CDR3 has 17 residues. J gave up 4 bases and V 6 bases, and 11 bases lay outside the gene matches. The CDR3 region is CASRPSLAGASYNEQFF. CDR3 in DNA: TGTGCCAGCAGGCCCTCACTAGCGGGGGCATCATACAATGAGCAGTTCTTC.

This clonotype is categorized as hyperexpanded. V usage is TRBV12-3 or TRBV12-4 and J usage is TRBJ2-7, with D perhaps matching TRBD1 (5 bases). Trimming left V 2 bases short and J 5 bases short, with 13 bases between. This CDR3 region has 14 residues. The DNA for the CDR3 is TGTGCCAGCAGTTTAAGCGCAGGGCGTCACGAGCAGTACTTC. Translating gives CASSLSAGRHEQYF.